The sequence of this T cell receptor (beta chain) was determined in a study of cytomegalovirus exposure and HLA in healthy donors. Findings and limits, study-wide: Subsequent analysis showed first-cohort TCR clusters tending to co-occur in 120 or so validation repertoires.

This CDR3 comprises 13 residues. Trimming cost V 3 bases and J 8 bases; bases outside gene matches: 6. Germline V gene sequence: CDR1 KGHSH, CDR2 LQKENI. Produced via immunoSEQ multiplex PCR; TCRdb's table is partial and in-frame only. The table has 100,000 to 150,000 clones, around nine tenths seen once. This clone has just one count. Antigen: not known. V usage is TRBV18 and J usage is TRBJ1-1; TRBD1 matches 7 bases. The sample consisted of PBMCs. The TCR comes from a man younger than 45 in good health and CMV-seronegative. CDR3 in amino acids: CASSPGTDREAFF. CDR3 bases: TGTGCCAGCTCACCTGGGACAGACAGAGAAGCTTTCTTT.